Detailed here is one T cell receptor (beta chain). The sample is drawn from a study of blood T cell repertoires in COVID-19. Measured with immunoSEQ multiplex PCR; TCRdb has only the in-frame clones, and not every one. The data hold about 280,000 clones, with roughly nine tenths observed a single time. Sequencing was performed on peripheral blood. The receptor's source is a man aged 35 to 55 with active or convalescent COVID-19.

The CDR3 reads CASSLTSGLGETQYF. The CDR3 DNA reads TGTGCCAGCAGCTTAACGTCAGGGTTGGGAGAGACCCAGTACTTC. The chain carries TRBV7-3 and TRBJ2-5; perhaps TRBD1 as D (5 bases). CDR1 is SGHTA and CDR2 is FQGTGA in the germline V gene. V gave up 0 bases and J gave up 4 bases, with 12 bases separating them. This CDR3 is 15 amino acids long.